Listed below are T cell receptor beta chains from one sample, sequenced in a study of T cell repertoires in cytomegalovirus infection. A single record per CDR3 protein comes from TCRdb applying MiXCR to the reads. The sample has under 300,000 distinct CDR3 sequences; over 9% are singletons. The sequencing sample was made of PBMCs. These receptor sequences come from a human donor in good health (CMV status not recorded). Some clones in this sample may be carry-over from other donors' samples. The CDR3 runs from the conserved cysteine through the conserved F or W. Fields, in order: V gene, clone size, J gene, D gene, CDR3 DNA, CDR3 protein. The D gene is left open where the match is weak. Clone size appears in some rows only: once, few, many, or a class for an expanded clone.

V gene: TRBV28
clone size: NA
J gene: TRBJ1-5
D gene: TRBD1
CDR3 DNA: TGTGCCAGCAGGGCGGACAGGGCCCAGCATTTT
CDR3 protein: CASRADRAQHF

V gene: TRBV19
clone size: many
J gene: TRBJ1-1
D gene: TRBD1
CDR3 DNA: TGTGCCAGTAGTCCTCTGGGACAGGCGGGTGAAGCTTTCTTT
CDR3 protein: CASSPLGQAGEAFF

V gene: TRBV20-1
clone size: NA
J gene: TRBJ2-1
D gene: TRBD1
CDR3 DNA: TGCAGTGCTAGACCCGGGACAGGGGATAATGAGCAGTTCTTC
CDR3 protein: CSARPGTGDNEQFF

V gene: TRBV14
clone size: NA
J gene: TRBJ1-6
D gene: TRBD1
CDR3 DNA: TGTGCCAGCAGCACCCGACAGGGCCTCTATAATTCACCCCTCCACTTT
CDR3 protein: CASSTRQGLYNSPLHF

V gene: TRBV29-1
clone size: few
J gene: TRBJ1-1
D gene: NA
CDR3 DNA: TGCAGCGCCATCAGGCCGGGCACTGAAGCTTTCTTT
CDR3 protein: CSAIRPGTEAFF

V gene: TRBV7-3
clone size: many
J gene: TRBJ1-2
D gene: TRBD1
CDR3 DNA: TGTGCCAGCAGTCCAAACCCGGGACAGCTCTATGGCTACACCTTC
CDR3 protein: CASSPNPGQLYGYTF

V gene: TRBV7-3
clone size: many
J gene: TRBJ1-2
D gene: TRBD1
CDR3 DNA: TGTGCCAGCAGCCCTTGGACAGGGAGTGGTGGCTACACCTTC
CDR3 protein: CASSPWTGSGGYTF

V gene: TRBV2
clone size: few
J gene: TRBJ1-4
D gene: NA
CDR3 DNA: TGTGCCAGCAGTGATGACTGGGGTGAAAAACTGTTTTTT
CDR3 protein: CASSDDWGEKLFF

V gene: TRBV6-1
clone size: many
J gene: TRBJ1-5
D gene: NA
CDR3 DNA: TGTGCCGTCTTCGGGGGGCCTAATCAGCCCCAGCATTTT
CDR3 protein: CAVFGGPNQPQHF

V gene: TRBV6-2/TRBV6-3
clone size: few
J gene: TRBJ2-7
D gene: NA
CDR3 DNA: TGTGCCAGCAGTTTCACCCGGACGGAGGACTACGAGCAGTACTTC
CDR3 protein: CASSFTRTEDYEQYF

V gene: TRBV5-4
clone size: NA
J gene: TRBJ1-2
D gene: TRBD1
CDR3 DNA: TGTGCCAGCAGCTCGATTCGGACAGGCGGCTATGGCTACACCTTC
CDR3 protein: CASSSIRTGGYGYTF

V gene: TRBV7-2
clone size: many
J gene: TRBJ1-2
D gene: NA
CDR3 DNA: TGTGCCGTTCCGGGAGGGAAAGGCTACACCTTC
CDR3 protein: CAVPGGKGYTF

V gene: TRBV24-1
clone size: few
J gene: TRBJ2-5
D gene: TRBD1
CDR3 DNA: TGTGCCACCAGTGACGTGGGGACAGTCCGACAAGAGACCCAGTACTTC
CDR3 protein: CATSDVGTVRQETQYF

V gene: TRBV14
clone size: once
J gene: TRBJ2-7
D gene: TRBD1
CDR3 DNA: TGTGCCAGCAGCGCAAGATTGGGACAGGGAAGATCCTACGAGCAGTACTTC
CDR3 protein: CASSARLGQGRSYEQYF

V gene: TRBV28
clone size: many
J gene: TRBJ1-1
D gene: TRBD1
CDR3 DNA: TGTGCCAGCAGTTATCCGCAGGGGGTAGTGAATGAAGCTTTCTTT
CDR3 protein: CASSYPQGVVNEAFF

V gene: TRBV10-3
clone size: NA
J gene: TRBJ1-6
D gene: TRBD1
CDR3 DNA: TGTGCCATCAGCCCGACAGGGTCACCCCTCCACTTT
CDR3 protein: CAISPTGSPLHF

V gene: TRBV19
clone size: NA
J gene: TRBJ1-2
D gene: NA
CDR3 DNA: TGTGCCAGTAGTAACCGAGGGGATGGCTACACCTTC
CDR3 protein: CASSNRGDGYTF

V gene: TRBV7-2
clone size: many
J gene: TRBJ1-1
D gene: NA
CDR3 DNA: TGTGCCAGCAGCTGGGGACTGTCGGTCCCTGAAGCTTTCTTT
CDR3 protein: CASSWGLSVPEAFF

V gene: TRBV7-2
clone size: many
J gene: TRBJ1-1
D gene: TRBD1
CDR3 DNA: TGTGCCAGCAGCACCCACAGGGGTCAGAACACTGAAGCTTTCTTT
CDR3 protein: CASSTHRGQNTEAFF

V gene: TRBV7-2
clone size: many
J gene: TRBJ1-1
D gene: NA
CDR3 DNA: TGTGCCAGCAGCTTACAAAGGTCGAACACTGAAGCTTTCTTT
CDR3 protein: CASSLQRSNTEAFF

V gene: TRBV7-6
clone size: many
J gene: TRBJ1-5
D gene: NA
CDR3 DNA: TGTGCCAGCAGCTTATGGGAGGACGATCAGCCCCAGCATTTT
CDR3 protein: CASSLWEDDQPQHF

V gene: TRBV7-3
clone size: many
J gene: TRBJ1-3
D gene: NA
CDR3 DNA: TGTGCCAGCAGCTTTGGGGAGGCTGGAAACACCATATATTTT
CDR3 protein: CASSFGEAGNTIYF

V gene: TRBV27
clone size: NA
J gene: TRBJ1-2
D gene: NA
CDR3 DNA: TGTGCCAGCAGGGGTCAGAAGACCTATGGCTACACCTTC
CDR3 protein: CASRGQKTYGYTF

V gene: TRBV5-1
clone size: few
J gene: TRBJ2-7
D gene: NA
CDR3 DNA: TGCGCCAGCGGAGAGCAGAAATACGAGCAGTACTTC
CDR3 protein: CASGEQKYEQYF

V gene: TRBV5-4
clone size: many
J gene: TRBJ1-1
D gene: NA
CDR3 DNA: TGTGCCAGCAGCTTCAGCCACACGGGACGGAATGAAGCTTTCTTT
CDR3 protein: CASSFSHTGRNEAFF

V gene: TRBV7-2
clone size: medium-sized
J gene: TRBJ1-1
D gene: NA
CDR3 DNA: TGTGCCAGCAGCTTAGACAGGGTGAACACTGAAGCTTTCTTT
CDR3 protein: CASSLDRVNTEAFF

V gene: TRBV7-2
clone size: many
J gene: TRBJ2-5
D gene: NA
CDR3 DNA: TGTGCCAGCAGCCGAAGGGTAGGGGTGGAGACCCAGTACTTC
CDR3 protein: CASSRRVGVETQYF

V gene: TRBV2
clone size: NA
J gene: TRBJ1-3
D gene: NA
CDR3 DNA: TGTGCCAGCAGTGGCGACCAGGGAGGCGGAAACACCATATATTTT
CDR3 protein: CASSGDQGGGNTIYF

V gene: TRBV27
clone size: many
J gene: TRBJ2-7
D gene: TRBD2
CDR3 DNA: TGTGCCAGCAGTTTCAGGAACAGGGGTGGTAGCGGGAGAGGCCACGAGCAGTACTTC
CDR3 protein: CASSFRNRGGSGRGHEQYF

V gene: TRBV6-5
clone size: many
J gene: TRBJ2-3
D gene: NA
CDR3 DNA: TGTGCCAGCAGTCGGGAGTTGGTCACAGATACGCAGTATTTT
CDR3 protein: CASSRELVTDTQYF

V gene: TRBV7-2
clone size: many
J gene: TRBJ1-2
D gene: NA
CDR3 DNA: TGTGCCAGCAGCTCCGGACCGGGGGAGGGCTACACCTTC
CDR3 protein: CASSSGPGEGYTF

V gene: TRBV20-1
clone size: many
J gene: TRBJ2-3
D gene: NA
CDR3 DNA: TGCAGTGCTAGAGAGAGCGGCACAGATACGCAGTATTTT
CDR3 protein: CSARESGTDTQYF

V gene: TRBV7-2
clone size: many
J gene: TRBJ1-2
D gene: NA
CDR3 DNA: TGTGCCAGCAGCCAGAAAACAAACTATGGCTACACCTTC
CDR3 protein: CASSQKTNYGYTF

V gene: TRBV5-4
clone size: many
J gene: TRBJ1-1
D gene: NA
CDR3 DNA: TGTGCCAGCAGCTTGGACAATTTGAACACTGAAGCTTTCTTT
CDR3 protein: CASSLDNLNTEAFF

V gene: TRBV28
clone size: few
J gene: TRBJ1-3
D gene: TRBD1
CDR3 DNA: TGTGCCAGCAGTTCGGAGACAGGGACTGGAAACACCATATATTTT
CDR3 protein: CASSSETGTGNTIYF

V gene: TRBV12-3/TRBV12-4
clone size: many
J gene: TRBJ2-7
D gene: NA
CDR3 DNA: TGTGCCAGCAGCCCAGGGAGGGGGTCCTACGAGCAGTACTTC
CDR3 protein: CASSPGRGSYEQYF

V gene: TRBV27
clone size: NA
J gene: TRBJ1-2
D gene: NA
CDR3 DNA: TGTGCCAGCAGTCCGGACAGAAGGGGAGGCTACACCTTC
CDR3 protein: CASSPDRRGGYTF

V gene: TRBV6-4
clone size: NA
J gene: TRBJ1-5
D gene: NA
CDR3 DNA: TGTGCCAGCAGTGAGGACACCTATCAGCCCCAGCATTTT
CDR3 protein: CASSEDTYQPQHF

V gene: TRBV7-2
clone size: many
J gene: TRBJ1-2
D gene: TRBD1
CDR3 DNA: TGTGCCAGCAGCCTCAAGAGCCGGACAGGCTATGGCTACACCTTC
CDR3 protein: CASSLKSRTGYGYTF

V gene: TRBV7-2
clone size: many
J gene: TRBJ1-3
D gene: NA
CDR3 DNA: TGTGCCAGCAGCTTAGTTGGGGGCAACGCTGGAAACACCATATATTTT
CDR3 protein: CASSLVGGNAGNTIYF

V gene: TRBV18
clone size: few
J gene: TRBJ1-1
D gene: NA
CDR3 DNA: TGTGCCAGCGCCATGAGGGCTCTGGAAAACACTGAAGCTTTCTTT
CDR3 protein: CASAMRALENTEAFF

V gene: TRBV5-6
clone size: few
J gene: TRBJ1-1
D gene: NA
CDR3 DNA: TGTGCCAGCAGCTTTGAAAAAACTGAAGCTTTCTTT
CDR3 protein: CASSFEKTEAFF

V gene: TRBV7-2
clone size: many
J gene: TRBJ1-2
D gene: NA
CDR3 DNA: TGTGCCAGCAGCGGCGTGGGGCGAGGCTATGGCTACACCTTC
CDR3 protein: CASSGVGRGYGYTF

V gene: TRBV20-1
clone size: few
J gene: TRBJ1-1
D gene: TRBD1
CDR3 DNA: TGCAGTGCTAGAGTGAACAGGGGGACTGAAGCTTTCTTT
CDR3 protein: CSARVNRGTEAFF

V gene: TRBV7-9
clone size: many
J gene: TRBJ2-5
D gene: NA
CDR3 DNA: TGTGCTTCTTGCAGGGACCAAGAGACCCAGTACTTC
CDR3 protein: CASCRDQETQYF

V gene: TRBV25-1
clone size: few
J gene: TRBJ1-4
D gene: NA
CDR3 DNA: TGTGCCAGCAGTGACACGTTCGGGCAATCACTGTTTTTT
CDR3 protein: CASSDTFGQSLFF

V gene: TRBV5-1
clone size: few
J gene: TRBJ2-5
D gene: NA
CDR3 DNA: TGCGCCAGCAGCTTATCTGCGGGAACCCAAGAGACCCAGTACTTC
CDR3 protein: CASSLSAGTQETQYF

V gene: TRBV28
clone size: many
J gene: TRBJ2-7
D gene: NA
CDR3 DNA: TGTGCCAGCAGTTCGGACACCCTTGAGCAGTACTTC
CDR3 protein: CASSSDTLEQYF

V gene: TRBV7-2
clone size: many
J gene: TRBJ1-4
D gene: NA
CDR3 DNA: TGTGCCAGCAGCCGGGGACACCCTAATGAAAAACTGTTTTTT
CDR3 protein: CASSRGHPNEKLFF

V gene: TRBV28
clone size: few
J gene: TRBJ2-3
D gene: NA
CDR3 DNA: TGTGCCAGCAGTTCCCCCACAGGCACAGATACGCAGTATTTT
CDR3 protein: CASSSPTGTDTQYF

V gene: TRBV28
clone size: many
J gene: TRBJ2-7
D gene: TRBD1
CDR3 DNA: TGTGCCAGCAACGACAGGGGAAGGACCTACGAGCAGTACTTC
CDR3 protein: CASNDRGRTYEQYF

V gene: TRBV20-1
clone size: few
J gene: TRBJ1-1
D gene: NA
CDR3 DNA: TGCAGTGCTAGGGGGACTCCCGGTACTGAAGCTTTCTTT
CDR3 protein: CSARGTPGTEAFF

V gene: TRBV29-1
clone size: NA
J gene: TRBJ2-1
D gene: NA
CDR3 DNA: TGCAGCGTGGGCTATGGAGAGGGTGAGCAGTTCTTC
CDR3 protein: CSVGYGEGEQFF

V gene: TRBV5-6
clone size: many
J gene: TRBJ2-1
D gene: NA
CDR3 DNA: TGTGCCAGCAGCTACGGCAGGTTGTTGGAGCAGTTCTTC
CDR3 protein: CASSYGRLLEQFF